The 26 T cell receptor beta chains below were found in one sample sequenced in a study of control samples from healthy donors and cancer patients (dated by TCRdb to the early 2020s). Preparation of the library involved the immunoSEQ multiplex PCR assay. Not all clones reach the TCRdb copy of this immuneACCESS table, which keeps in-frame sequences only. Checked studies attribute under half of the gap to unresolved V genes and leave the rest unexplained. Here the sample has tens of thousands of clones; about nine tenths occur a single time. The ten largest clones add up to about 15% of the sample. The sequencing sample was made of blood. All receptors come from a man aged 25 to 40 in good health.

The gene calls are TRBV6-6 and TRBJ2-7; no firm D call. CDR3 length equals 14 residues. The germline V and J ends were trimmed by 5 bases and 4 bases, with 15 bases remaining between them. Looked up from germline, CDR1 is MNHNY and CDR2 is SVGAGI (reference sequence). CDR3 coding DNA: TGTGCCAGCAGTCCTCCCTCGGCCCTTTACGAGCAGTACTTC. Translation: CASSPPSALYEQYF.

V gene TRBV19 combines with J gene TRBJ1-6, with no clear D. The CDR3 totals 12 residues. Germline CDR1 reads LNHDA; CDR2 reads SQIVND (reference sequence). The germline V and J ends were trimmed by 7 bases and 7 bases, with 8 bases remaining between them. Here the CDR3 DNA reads TGTGCCAGTAATAGAGGCAATTCACCCCTCCACTTT. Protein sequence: CASNRGNSPLHF.

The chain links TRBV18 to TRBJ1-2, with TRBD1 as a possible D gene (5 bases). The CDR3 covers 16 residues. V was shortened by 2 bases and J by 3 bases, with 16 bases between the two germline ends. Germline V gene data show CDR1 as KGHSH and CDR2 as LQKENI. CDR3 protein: CASSPDARGGDYGYTF. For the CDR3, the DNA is TGTGCCAGCTCACCAGACGCCCGTGGAGGGGACTATGGCTACACCTTC.

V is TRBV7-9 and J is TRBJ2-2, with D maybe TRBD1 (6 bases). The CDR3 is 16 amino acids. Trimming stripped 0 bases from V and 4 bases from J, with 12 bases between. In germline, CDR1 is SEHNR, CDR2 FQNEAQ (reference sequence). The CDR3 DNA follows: TGTGCCAGCAGCTTAGCAAGGGGCAGGGGCACCGGGGAGCTGTTTTTT. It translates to CASSLARGRGTGELFF.

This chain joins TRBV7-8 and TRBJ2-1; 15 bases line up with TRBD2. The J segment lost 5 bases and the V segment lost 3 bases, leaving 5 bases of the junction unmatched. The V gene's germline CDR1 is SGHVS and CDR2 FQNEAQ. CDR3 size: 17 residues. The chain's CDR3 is CASSFPGLAGGNNEQFF. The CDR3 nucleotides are TGTGCCAGCAGCTTCCCTGGACTAGCGGGAGGGAACAATGAGCAGTTCTTC.

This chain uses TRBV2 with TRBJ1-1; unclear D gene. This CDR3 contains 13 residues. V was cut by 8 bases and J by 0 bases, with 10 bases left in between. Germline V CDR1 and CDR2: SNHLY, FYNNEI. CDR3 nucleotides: TGTGCCAGCGAGGGCAGCATGAACACTGAAGCTTTCTTT. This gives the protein CASEGSMNTEAFF.

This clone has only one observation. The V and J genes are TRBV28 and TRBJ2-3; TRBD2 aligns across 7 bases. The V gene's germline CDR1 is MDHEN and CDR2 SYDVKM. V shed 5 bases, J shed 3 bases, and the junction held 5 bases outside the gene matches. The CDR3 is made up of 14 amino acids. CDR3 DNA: TGTGCCAGCAGTAACCCCGGGGGGACAGATACGCAGTATTTT. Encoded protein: CASSNPGGTDTQYF. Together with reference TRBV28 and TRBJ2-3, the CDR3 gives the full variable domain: DVKVTQSSRYLVKRTGEKVFLECVQDMDHENMFWYRQDPGLGLRLIYFSYDVKMKEKGDIPEGYSVSREKKERFSLILESASTNQTSMYLCASSNPGGTDTQYFGPGTRLTVL.

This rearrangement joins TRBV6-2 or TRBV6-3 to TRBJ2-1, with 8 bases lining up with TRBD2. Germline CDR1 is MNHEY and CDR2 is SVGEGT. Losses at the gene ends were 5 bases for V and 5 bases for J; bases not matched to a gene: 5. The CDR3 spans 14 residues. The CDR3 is CASSPGLGNNEQFF. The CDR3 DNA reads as TGTGCCAGCAGTCCGGGACTAGGAAACAATGAGCAGTTCTTC.

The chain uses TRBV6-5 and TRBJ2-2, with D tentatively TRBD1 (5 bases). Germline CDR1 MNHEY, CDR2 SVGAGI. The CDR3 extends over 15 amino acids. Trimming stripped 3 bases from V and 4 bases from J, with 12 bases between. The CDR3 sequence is CASSYQGFGTGELFF. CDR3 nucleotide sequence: TGTGCCAGCAGTTATCAGGGATTTGGCACCGGGGAGCTGTTTTTT.

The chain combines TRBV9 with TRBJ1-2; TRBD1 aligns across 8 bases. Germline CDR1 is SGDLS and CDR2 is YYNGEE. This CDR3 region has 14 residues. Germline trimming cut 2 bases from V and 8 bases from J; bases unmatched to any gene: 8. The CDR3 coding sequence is TGTGCCAGCAGCGTCCAGACAGGGGAGGGAGGCTACACCTTC. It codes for CASSVQTGEGGYTF.

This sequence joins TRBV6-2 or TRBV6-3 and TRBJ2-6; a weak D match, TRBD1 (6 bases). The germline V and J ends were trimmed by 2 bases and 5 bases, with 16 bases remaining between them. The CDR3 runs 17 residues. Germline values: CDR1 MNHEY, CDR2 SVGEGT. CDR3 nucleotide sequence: TGTGCCAGCAGTTACGACGGGAACAGGGTTAGGGCCAACGTCCTGACTTTC. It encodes CASSYDGNRVRANVLTF.

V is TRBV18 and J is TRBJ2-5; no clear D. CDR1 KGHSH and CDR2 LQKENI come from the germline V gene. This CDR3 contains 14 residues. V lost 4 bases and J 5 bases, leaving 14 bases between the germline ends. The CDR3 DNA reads TGTGCCAGCTCACATAGGTCCCTGGGGGAGACCCAGTACTTC. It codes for CASSHRSLGETQYF.

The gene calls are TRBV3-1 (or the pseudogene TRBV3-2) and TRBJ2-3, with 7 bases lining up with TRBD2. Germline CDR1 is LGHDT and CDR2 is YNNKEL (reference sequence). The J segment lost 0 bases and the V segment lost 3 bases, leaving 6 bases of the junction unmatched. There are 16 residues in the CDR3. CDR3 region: CASSHASGLSTDTQYF. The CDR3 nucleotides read TGTGCCAGCAGCCACGCTAGCGGACTAAGCACAGATACGCAGTATTTT.

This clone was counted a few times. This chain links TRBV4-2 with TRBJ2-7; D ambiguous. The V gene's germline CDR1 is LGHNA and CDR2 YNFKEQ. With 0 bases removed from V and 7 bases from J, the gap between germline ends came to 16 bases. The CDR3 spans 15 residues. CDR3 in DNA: TGTGCCAGCAGCCAAGATGGGATAGCCACAGCGGAGCAGTACTTC. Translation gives CASSQDGIATAEQYF.

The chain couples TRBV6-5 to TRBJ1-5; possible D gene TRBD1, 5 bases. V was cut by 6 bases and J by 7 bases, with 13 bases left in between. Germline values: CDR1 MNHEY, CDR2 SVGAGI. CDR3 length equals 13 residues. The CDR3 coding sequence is TGTGCCAGCAGGGGGGACCGGCGGCAGCCCCAGCATTTT. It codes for CASRGDRRQPQHF.

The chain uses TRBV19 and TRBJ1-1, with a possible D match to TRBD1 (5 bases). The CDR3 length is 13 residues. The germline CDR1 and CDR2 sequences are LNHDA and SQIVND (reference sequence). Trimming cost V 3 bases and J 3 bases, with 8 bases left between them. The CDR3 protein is CASSIQGDTEAFF. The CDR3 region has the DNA TGTGCCAGTAGTATCCAGGGTGACACTGAAGCTTTCTTT.

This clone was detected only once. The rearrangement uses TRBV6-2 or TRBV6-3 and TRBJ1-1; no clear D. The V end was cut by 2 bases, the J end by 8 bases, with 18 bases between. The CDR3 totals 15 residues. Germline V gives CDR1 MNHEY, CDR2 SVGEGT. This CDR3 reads CASSYRSTWNSEAFF. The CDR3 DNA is TGTGCCAGCAGTTACCGATCGACTTGGAATTCAGAAGCTTTCTTT.

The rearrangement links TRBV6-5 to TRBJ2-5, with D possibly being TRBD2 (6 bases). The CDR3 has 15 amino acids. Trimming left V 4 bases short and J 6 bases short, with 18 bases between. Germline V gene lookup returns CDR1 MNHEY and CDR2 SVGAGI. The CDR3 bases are TGTGCCAGCAGTTCCCCGGTGGGGGGTGGGAAGACCCAGTACTTC. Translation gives CASSSPVGGGKTQYF.

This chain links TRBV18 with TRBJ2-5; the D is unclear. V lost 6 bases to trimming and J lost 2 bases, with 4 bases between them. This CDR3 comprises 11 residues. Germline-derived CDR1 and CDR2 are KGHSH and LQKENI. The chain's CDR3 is CASSKQETQYF. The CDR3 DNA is TGTGCCAGCTCGAAGCAAGAGACCCAGTACTTC.

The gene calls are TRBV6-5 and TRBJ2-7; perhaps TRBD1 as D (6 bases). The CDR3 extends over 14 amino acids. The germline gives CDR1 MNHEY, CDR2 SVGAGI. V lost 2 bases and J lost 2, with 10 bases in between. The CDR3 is CASSYPDSPYEQYF. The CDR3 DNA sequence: TGTGCCAGCAGTTACCCGGACAGCCCCTACGAGCAGTACTTC.

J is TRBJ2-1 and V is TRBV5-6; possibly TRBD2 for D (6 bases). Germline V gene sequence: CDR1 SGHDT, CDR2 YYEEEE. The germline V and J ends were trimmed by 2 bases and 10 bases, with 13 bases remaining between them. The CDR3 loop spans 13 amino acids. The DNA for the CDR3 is TGTGCCAGCAGCTTCCGGAGGGGAATCGAGCAGTTCTTC. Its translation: CASSFRRGIEQFF.

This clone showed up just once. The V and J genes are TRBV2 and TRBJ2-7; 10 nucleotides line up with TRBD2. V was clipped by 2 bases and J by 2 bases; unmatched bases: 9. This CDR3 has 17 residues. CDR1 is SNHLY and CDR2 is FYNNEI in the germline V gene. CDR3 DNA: TGTGCCAGCAGTGAAATATTGGGGACTAGCGCCACCTACGAGCAGTACTTC. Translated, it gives CASSEILGTSATYEQYF. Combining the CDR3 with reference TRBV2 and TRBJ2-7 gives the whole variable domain EPEVTQTPSHQVTQMGQEVILRCVPISNHLYFYWYRQILGQKVEFLVSFYNNEISEKSEIFDDQFSVERPDGSNFTLKIRSTKLEDSAMYFCASSEILGTSATYEQYFGPGTRLTVT.

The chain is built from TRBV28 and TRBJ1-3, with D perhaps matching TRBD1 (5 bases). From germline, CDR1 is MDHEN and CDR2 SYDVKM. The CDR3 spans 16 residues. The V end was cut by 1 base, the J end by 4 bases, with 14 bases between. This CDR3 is CASSLFGAYSGNTIYF. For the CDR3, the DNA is TGTGCCAGCAGTTTATTTGGGGCGTACTCCGGAAACACCATATATTTT.

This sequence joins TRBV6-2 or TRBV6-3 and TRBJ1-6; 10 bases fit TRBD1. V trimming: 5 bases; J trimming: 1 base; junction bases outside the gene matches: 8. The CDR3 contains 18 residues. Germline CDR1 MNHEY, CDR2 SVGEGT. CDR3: CASSHHRDRGSYNSPLHF. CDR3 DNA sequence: TGTGCCAGCAGTCACCACCGGGACAGGGGTTCCTATAATTCACCCCTCCACTTT.

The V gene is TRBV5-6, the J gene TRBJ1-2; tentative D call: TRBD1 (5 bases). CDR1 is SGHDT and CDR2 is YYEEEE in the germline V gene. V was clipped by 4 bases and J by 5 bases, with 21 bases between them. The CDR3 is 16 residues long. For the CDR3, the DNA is TGTGCCAGCAGCCGATACAGGTTTTCGTTCCCTTATGGCTACACCTTC. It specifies CASSRYRFSFPYGYTF.

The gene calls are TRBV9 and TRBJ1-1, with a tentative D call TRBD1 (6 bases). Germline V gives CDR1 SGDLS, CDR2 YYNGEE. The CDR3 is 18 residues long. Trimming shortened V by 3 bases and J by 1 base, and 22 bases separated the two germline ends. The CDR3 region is CASSETPGVALGNTEAFF. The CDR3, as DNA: TGTGCCAGCAGCGAGACGCCAGGGGTGGCGTTGGGGAACACTGAAGCTTTCTTT.